What follows describes a single T cell receptor beta chain. The sample is drawn from a study of blood T cell repertoires in COVID-19. The method was immunoSEQ multiplex PCR; TCRdb's version includes in-frame clones alone and lacks a portion of them. Among about 120,000 clones listed, roughly 84% were seen once. Germline values: CDR1 ENHRY, CDR2 SYGVKD. The CDR3 totals 13 residues. The TCR comes from a woman aged 25 to 39 who had recovered from COVID-19. The sample comprised PBMCs or T cells enriched from blood (not recorded which). This chain links TRBV10-3 with TRBJ2-1; TRBD2 matches at 7 bases. The CDR3 DNA is TGTGCAAATAAGGCGGGAGTTTCTGATGAGCAGTTCTTC. Its protein product is CANKAGVSDEQFF.